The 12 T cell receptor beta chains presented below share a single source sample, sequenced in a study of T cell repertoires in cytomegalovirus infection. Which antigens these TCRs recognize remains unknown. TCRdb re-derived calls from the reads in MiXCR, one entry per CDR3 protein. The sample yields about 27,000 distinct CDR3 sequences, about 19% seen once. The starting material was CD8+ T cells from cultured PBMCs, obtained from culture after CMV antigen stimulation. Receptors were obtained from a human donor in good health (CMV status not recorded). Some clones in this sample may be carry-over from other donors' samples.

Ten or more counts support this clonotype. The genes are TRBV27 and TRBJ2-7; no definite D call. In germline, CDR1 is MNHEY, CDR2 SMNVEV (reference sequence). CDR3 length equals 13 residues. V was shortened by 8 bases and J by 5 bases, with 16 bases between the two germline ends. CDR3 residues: CASGPGLRHEQYF. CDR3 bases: TGTGCCAGCGGGCCGGGCCTCCGCCACGAGCAGTACTTC.

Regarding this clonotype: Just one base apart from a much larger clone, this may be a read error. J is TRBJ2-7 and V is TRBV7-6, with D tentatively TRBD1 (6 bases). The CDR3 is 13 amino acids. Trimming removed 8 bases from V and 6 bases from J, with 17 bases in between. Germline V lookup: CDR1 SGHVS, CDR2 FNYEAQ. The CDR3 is CASGETRGGEQYF. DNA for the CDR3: TGTGCCAGCGGTGAGACCAGGGGCGGCGAGCAGTACTTC.

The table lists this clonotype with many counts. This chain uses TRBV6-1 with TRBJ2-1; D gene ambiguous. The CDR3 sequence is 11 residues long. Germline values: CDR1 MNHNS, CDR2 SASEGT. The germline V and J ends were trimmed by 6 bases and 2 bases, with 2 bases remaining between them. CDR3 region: CASRTYNEQFF. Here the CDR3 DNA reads TGTGCCAGCAGAACCTACAATGAGCAGTTCTTC.

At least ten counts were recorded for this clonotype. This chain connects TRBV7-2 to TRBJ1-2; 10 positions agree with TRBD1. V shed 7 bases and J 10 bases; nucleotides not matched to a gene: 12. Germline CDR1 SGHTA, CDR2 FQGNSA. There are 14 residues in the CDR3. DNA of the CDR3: TGTGCCAGCAAAGCGACAGGGGGCGTTTCTGTCTACACCTTC. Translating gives CASKATGGVSVYTF.

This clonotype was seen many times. The CDR3 region has the DNA TGTGCCAGCAGTTCTAGAAGGATTATGAACACTGAAGCTTTCTTT. It codes for CASSSRRIMNTEAFF. This rearrangement joins TRBV27 to TRBJ1-1, with unresolved D. Per germline, CDR1 MNHEY and CDR2 SMNVEV (reference sequence). V lost 4 bases and J 0 bases, leaving 12 bases between the germline ends. This CDR3 has 15 amino acids.

CDR3 sequence: CASSLRGRDSGTEAFF. CDR3 coding DNA: TGTGCCAGCAGCTTAAGGGGGCGGGACAGCGGCACTGAAGCTTTCTTT. The chain uses TRBV7-6 and TRBJ1-1; 7 bases line up with TRBD1. Germline V gene lookup returns CDR1 SGHVS and CDR2 FNYEAQ. The CDR3 has 16 amino acids. V shed 2 bases and J 4 bases; nucleotides not matched to a gene: 10.

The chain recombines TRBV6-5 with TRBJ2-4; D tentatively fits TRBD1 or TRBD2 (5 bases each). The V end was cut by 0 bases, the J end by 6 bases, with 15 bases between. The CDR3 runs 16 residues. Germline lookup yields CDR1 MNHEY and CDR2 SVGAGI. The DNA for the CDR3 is TGTGCCAGCAGTTACTCGACCGGGACGGTTTTAAACATTCAGTACTTC. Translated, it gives CASSYSTGTVLNIQYF.

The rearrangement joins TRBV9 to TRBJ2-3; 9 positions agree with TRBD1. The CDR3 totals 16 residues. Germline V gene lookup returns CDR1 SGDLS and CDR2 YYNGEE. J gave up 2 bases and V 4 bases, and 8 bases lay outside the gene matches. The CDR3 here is CASSTGDRENTDTQYF. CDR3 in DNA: TGTGCCAGCAGCACGGGGGACAGGGAGAACACAGATACGCAGTATTTT.

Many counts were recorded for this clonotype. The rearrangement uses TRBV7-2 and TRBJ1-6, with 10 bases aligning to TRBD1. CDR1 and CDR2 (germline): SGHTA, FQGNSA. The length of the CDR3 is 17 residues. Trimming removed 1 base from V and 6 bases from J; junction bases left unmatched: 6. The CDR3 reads CASSLDRGQGLNSPLHF. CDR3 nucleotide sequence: TGTGCCAGCAGCTTAGATCGGGGACAGGGGCTTAATTCACCCCTCCACTTT. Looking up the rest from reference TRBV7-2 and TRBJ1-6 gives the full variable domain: GAGVSQSPSNKVTEKGKDVELRCDPISGHTALYWYRQSLGQGLEFLIYFQGNSAPDKSGLPSDRFSAERTGGSVSTLTIQRTQQEDSAVYLCASSLDRGQGLNSPLHFGNGTRLTVT.

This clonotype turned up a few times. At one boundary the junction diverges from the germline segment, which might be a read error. The CDR3 sequence is CASSQGFMQTKTGELFF. As DNA, the CDR3 is TGCGCCAGCAGCCAAGGATTTATGCAGACGAAGACCGGGGAGCTGTTTTTT. This chain joins TRBV4-1 and TRBJ2-2; no definite D call. The CDR3 extends over 17 amino acids. Germline V gene sequence: CDR1 MGHRA, CDR2 YSYEKL.

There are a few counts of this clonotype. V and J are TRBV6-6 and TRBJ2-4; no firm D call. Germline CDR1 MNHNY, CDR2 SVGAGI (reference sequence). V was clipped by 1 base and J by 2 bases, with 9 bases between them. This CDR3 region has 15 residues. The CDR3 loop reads CASSYYHASKNIQYF. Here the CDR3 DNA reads TGTGCCAGCAGTTACTATCATGCATCCAAAAACATTCAGTACTTC.

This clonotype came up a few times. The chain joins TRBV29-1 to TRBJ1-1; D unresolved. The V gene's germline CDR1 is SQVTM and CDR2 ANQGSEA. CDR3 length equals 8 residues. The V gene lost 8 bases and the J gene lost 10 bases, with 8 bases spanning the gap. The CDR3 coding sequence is TGCAGCACGGAAGGAGCTTTCTTT. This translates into CSTEGAFF.